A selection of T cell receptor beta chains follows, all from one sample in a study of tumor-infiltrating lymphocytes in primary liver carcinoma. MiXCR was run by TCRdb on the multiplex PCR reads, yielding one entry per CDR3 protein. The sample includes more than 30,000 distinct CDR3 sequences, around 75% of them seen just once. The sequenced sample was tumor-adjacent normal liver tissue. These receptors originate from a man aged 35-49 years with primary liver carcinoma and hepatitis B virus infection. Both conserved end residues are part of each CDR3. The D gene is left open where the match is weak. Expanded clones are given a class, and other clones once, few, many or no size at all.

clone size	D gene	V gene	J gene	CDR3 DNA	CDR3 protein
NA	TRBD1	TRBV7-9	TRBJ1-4	TGTGCCAGCAGCTCTACAGGGGCGGAAAAACTGCTTTTT	CASSSTGAEKLLF
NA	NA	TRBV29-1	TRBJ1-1	TGCAGCGTTAGAGGGGGGTGGAGTATGGACATTGAAGCTTTCTTT	CSVRGGWSMDIEAFF
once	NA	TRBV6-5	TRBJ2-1	TGTGCCAGCAGTCAACGGCAGGGGGGTGAGCTGTTCTTC	CASSQRQGGELFF
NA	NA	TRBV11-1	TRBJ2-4	TGTTCCAGCAGCCGGAAGCTGGGTGACATTCAGTACTTT	CSSSRKLGDIQYF
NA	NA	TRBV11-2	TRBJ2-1	TGTGCCAGCAACTTAGGGCCAGGCGTCGAGCAGTTCTTC	CASNLGPGVEQFF
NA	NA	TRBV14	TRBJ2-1	TGTGCCAGCAGCCGAGAGCGTCAGGGGACATGGTACAATGAGCAGTTCTTC	CASSRERQGTWYNEQFF
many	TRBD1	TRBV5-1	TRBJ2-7	TGCGCCAGCAGCTTGGCGGCAGGGGGCCCCGACGAGCAGTACTTC	CASSLAAGGPDEQYF
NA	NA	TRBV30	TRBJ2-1	TGTGCCTGGAGTAAGGGGGACCGACTAACTGAGCAGTTCTTC	CAWSKGDRLTEQFF
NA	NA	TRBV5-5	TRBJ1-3	TGTGCCGGCAGCCTTTTTATCTCTGGAAACACCATATATTTT	CAGSLFISGNTIYF
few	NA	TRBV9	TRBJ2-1	TGTGCCAGCAGCTCCACCAGACGGGGCTACAATGAGCAGTTCTTC	CASSSTRRGYNEQFF
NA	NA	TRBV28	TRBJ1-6	TGTGCCAACAGCCAACCCGCGACAAGGGCAGCCTATAATTCACCCCTCCACTTT	CANSQPATRAAYNSPLHF
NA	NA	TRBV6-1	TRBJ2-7	TGTACCAGCAGTGAATTGGGGGGGCAACCCACCTACGAGCAGCACTTC	CTSSELGGQPTYEQHF
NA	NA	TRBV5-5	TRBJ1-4	TGTGCCAGCAGCTTGGTGTGGAGGGATGGAGAAAAACTGGTTTTC	CASSLVWRDGEKLVF
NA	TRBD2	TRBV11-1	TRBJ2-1	TGTGCCAGCAGCATAGGAAGGACTAGCGGGGCCTCACAGTTCGGCGATGAGCAGTTCTTC	CASSIGRTSGASQFGDEQFF
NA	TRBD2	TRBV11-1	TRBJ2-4	TGTTCCAACAGCTTTCTCGGGACTAGCGGGACCAAAAACATTCAGTACTTC	CSNSFLGTSGTKNIQYF